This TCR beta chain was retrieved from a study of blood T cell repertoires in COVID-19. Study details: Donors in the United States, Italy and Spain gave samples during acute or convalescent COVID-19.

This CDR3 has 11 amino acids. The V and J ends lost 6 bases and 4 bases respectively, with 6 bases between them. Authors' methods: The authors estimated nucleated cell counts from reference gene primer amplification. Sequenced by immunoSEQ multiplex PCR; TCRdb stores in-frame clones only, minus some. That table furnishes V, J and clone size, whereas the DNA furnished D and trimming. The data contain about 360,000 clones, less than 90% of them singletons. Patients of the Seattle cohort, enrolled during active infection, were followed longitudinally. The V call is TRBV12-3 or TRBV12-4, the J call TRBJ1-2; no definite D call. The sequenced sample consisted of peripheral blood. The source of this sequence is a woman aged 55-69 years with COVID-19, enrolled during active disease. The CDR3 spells CASSHTYGYTF. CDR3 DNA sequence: TGTGCCAGCAGCCACACCTATGGCTACACCTTC.